This T cell receptor beta chain is drawn from a study of early T cells in non-severe SARS-CoV-2 infection. The length of the CDR3 is 11 residues. V dropped 0 bases and J dropped 4 bases, with 3 bases sitting between them. Germline V gives CDR1 SQVTM, CDR2 ANQGSEA. This clonotype was observed many times. TCRdb processed the 5' RACE reads anew with MiXCR; each CDR3 protein has one entry. The sample records 90,000 to 120,000 distinct CDR3 sequences, 8.5% to 14% being singletons. Sequencing was done on a sample of whole blood. The clonotype originates from an adult who was a healthcare worker with PCR-confirmed SARS-CoV-2 infection or an uninfected control (not recorded which). The chain is built from TRBV29-1 and TRBJ1-1; unclear D gene. CDR3 bases: TGCAGCGTTGAAGAGGGCACTGAAGCTTTCTTT. It translates to CSVEEGTEAFF. Variable domain in full (rest from reference TRBV29-1 and TRBJ1-1): SAVISQKPSRDICQRGTSLTIQCQVDSQVTMMFWYRQQPGQSLTLIATANQGSEATYESGFVIDKFPISRPNLTFSTLTVSNMSPEDSSIYLCSVEEGTEAFFGQGTRLTVV.